The clone carrying this TCR beta chain was detected only once. Clones were read by immunoSEQ multiplex PCR, and TCRdb kept only the in-frame ones, dropping some. The table lists some 250,000 clones, around 88% of them singletons. The CDR3 extends over 15 amino acids. Losses at the gene ends were 7 bases for V and 4 bases for J; bases not matched to a gene: 6. Germline CDR1 reads KGHDR; CDR2 reads SFDVKD. Clinical histories supplied by participants themselves formed the basis of cohort assignment. This sample is drawn from a study of blood T cell repertoires in COVID-19. In the study overall: PBMCs, B-cell-depleted T cells, or T cells provided the cDNA or gDNA that made up the material.

The sequence derives from a woman aged 40 to 49 with acute COVID-19. V usage is TRBV24-1 and J usage is TRBJ2-2, with TRBD2 matching over 9 bases. The sample consisted of PBMCs or T cells enriched from blood (not recorded which). For the CDR3, the DNA is TGTGCCACCAGCGCTACTAGCGGGTTCACCGGGGAGCTGTTTTTT. This gives the protein CATSATSGFTGELFF.